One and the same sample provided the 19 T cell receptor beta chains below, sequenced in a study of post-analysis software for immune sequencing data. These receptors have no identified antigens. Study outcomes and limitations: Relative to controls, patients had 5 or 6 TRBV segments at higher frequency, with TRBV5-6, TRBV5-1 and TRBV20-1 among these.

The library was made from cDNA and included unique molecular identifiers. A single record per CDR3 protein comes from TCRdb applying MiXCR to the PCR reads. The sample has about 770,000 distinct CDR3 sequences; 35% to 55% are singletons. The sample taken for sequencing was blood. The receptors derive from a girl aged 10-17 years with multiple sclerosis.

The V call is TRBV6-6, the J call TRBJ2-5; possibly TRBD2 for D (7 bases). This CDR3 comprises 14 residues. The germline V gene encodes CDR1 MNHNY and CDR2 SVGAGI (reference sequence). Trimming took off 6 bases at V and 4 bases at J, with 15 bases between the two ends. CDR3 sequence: CASRDRGRGETQYF. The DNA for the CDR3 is TGTGCCAGCAGAGATAGGGGGAGGGGAGAGACCCAGTACTTC.

Here the CDR3 reads CAISESTGPYNEQFF. Here the CDR3 DNA reads TGTGCCATCAGTGAGTCCACGGGGCCCTACAATGAGCAGTTCTTC. This chain connects TRBV10-3 to TRBJ2-1; possibly TRBD1 or TRBD2 for D (5 bases each). Deletions cut 0 bases from V and 2 bases from J, with 8 bases between. CDR3 length: 15 amino acids. The germline V gene has CDR1 ENHRY and CDR2 SYGVKD.

The CDR3 protein is CASSLGGVANEKLFF. Written as DNA, the CDR3 is TGTGCCAGCAGTTTAGGAGGGGTAGCTAATGAAAAACTGTTTTTT. The V and J genes are TRBV12-3 or TRBV12-4 and TRBJ1-4; tentatively, D is TRBD1 (5 bases). Deletions cut 1 base from V and 3 bases from J, with 9 bases between. There are 15 residues in the CDR3.

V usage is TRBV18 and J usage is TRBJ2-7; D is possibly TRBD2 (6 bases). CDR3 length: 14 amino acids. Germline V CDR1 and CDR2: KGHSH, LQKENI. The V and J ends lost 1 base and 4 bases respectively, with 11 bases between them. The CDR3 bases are TGTGCCAGCTCACCACGGCGGGATGGATACGAGCAGTACTTC. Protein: CASSPRRDGYEQYF.

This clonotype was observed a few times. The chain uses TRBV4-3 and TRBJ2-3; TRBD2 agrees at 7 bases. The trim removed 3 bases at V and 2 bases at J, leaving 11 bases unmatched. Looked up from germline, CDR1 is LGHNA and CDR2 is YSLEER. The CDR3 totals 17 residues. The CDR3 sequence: CASSQDIAGRYTDTQYF. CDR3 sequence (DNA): TGCGCCAGCAGCCAGGATATAGCGGGCCGATACACAGATACGCAGTATTTT.

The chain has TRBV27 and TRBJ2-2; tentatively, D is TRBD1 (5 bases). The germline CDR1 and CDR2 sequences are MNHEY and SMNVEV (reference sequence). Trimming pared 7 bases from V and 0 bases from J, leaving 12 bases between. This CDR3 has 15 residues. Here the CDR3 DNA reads TGTGCCAGCACCTGGGGCGGAGCGAACACCGGGGAGCTGTTTTTT. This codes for CASTWGGANTGELFF.

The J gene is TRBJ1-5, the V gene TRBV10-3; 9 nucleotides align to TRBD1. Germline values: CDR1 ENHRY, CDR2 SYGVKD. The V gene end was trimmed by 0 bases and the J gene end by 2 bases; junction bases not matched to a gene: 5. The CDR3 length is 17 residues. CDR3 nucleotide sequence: TGTGCCATCAGTGAGTCTGGGACAGGGACTGGCAATCAGCCCCAGCATTTT. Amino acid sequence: CAISESGTGTGNQPQHF.

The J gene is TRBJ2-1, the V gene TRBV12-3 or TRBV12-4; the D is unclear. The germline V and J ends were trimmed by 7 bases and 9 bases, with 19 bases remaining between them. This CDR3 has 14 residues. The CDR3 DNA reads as TGTGCCAGCACTATGCGGCCTCTCTTCGGTGAGCAGTTCTTC. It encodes CASTMRPLFGEQFF.

The CDR3 DNA is TGTGCCAGCAGCTTAGGCAGCGGAGCCCACAATGAGCAGTTCTTC. Amino acid sequence: CASSLGSGAHNEQFF. The chain recombines TRBV13 with TRBJ2-1; possibly TRBD2 for D (5 bases). This CDR3 contains 15 residues. The V gene lost 0 bases and the J gene lost 5 bases, with 11 bases spanning the gap. Germline values: CDR1 PRHDT, CDR2 FYEKMQ (reference sequence).

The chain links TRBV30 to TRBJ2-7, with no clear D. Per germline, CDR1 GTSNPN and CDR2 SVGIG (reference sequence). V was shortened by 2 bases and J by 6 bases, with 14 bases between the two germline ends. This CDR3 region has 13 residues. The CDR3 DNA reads TGTGCCTGGAGTCTGGCCGAAGCTACCGAGCAGTACTTC. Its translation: CAWSLAEATEQYF.

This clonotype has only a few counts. CDR3 nucleotide sequence: TGTGCCAGCAGCCAAGAGATGGCGTCCTACGAGCAGTACTTC. Translated: CASSQEMASYEQYF. The chain couples TRBV3-1 to TRBJ2-7; D gene ambiguous. The V end was cut by 0 bases, the J end by 1 base, with 7 bases between. This CDR3 is built from 14 residues. Germline CDR1 LGHDT, CDR2 YNNKEL (reference sequence).

The CDR3 sequence is CATSRGLGNEQFF. CDR3 bases: TGTGCCACCAGCAGAGGGTTAGGCAATGAGCAGTTCTTC. The rearrangement links TRBV15 to TRBJ2-1, with unresolved D. The CDR3 runs to 13 residues. Per the germline V gene, CDR1 is LNHNV and CDR2 is YYDKDF (reference sequence). V lost 1 base to trimming and J lost 6 bases, with 7 bases between them.

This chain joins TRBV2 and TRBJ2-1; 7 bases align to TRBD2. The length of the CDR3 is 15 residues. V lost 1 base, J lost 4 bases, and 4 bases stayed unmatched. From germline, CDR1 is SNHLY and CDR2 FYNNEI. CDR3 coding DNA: TGTGCCAGCAGTGAAGACGCGGGAGCTTACAATGAGCAGTTCTTC. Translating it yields CASSEDAGAYNEQFF.

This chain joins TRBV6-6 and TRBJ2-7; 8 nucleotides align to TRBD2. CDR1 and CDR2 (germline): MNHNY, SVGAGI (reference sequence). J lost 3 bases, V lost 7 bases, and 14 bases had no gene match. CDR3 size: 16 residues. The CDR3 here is CASTSGPSNYLYEQYF. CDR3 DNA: TGTGCCAGCACTAGCGGGCCATCCAACTACCTCTACGAGCAGTACTTC.

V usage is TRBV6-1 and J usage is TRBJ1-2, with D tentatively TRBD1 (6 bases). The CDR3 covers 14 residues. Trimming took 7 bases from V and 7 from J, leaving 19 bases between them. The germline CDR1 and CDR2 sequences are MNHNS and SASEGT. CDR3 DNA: TGTGCCAGCACTCTCAAACCCCAGGGGTCTGGCTACACCTTC. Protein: CASTLKPQGSGYTF.

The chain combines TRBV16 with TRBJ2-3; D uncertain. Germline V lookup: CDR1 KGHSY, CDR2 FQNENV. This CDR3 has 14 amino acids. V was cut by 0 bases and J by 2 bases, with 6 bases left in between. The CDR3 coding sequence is TGTGCCAGCAGCCAATCCAGCACCACAGATACGCAGTATTTT. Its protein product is CASSQSSTTDTQYF.

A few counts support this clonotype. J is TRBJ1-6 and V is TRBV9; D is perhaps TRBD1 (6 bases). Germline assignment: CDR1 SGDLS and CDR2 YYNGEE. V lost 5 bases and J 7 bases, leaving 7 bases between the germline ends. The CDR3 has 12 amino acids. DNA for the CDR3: TGTGCCAGCAGTCAGGGGAATTCACCCCTCCACTTT. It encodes CASSQGNSPLHF.

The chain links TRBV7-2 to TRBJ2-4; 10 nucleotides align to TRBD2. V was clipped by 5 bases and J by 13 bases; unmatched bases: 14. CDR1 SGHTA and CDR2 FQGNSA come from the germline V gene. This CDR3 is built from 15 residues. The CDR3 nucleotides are TGTGCCAGCAGCGTAACTAGCGGGACCTACAATGAGCAGTACTTC. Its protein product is CASSVTSGTYNEQYF.

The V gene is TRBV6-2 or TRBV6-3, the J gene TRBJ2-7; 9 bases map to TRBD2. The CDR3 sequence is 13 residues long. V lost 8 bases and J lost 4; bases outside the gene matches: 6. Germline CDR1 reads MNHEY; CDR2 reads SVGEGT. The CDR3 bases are TGTGCCAGCCTGACTAGCGGCGTTTACGAGCAGTACTTC. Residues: CASLTSGVYEQYF.